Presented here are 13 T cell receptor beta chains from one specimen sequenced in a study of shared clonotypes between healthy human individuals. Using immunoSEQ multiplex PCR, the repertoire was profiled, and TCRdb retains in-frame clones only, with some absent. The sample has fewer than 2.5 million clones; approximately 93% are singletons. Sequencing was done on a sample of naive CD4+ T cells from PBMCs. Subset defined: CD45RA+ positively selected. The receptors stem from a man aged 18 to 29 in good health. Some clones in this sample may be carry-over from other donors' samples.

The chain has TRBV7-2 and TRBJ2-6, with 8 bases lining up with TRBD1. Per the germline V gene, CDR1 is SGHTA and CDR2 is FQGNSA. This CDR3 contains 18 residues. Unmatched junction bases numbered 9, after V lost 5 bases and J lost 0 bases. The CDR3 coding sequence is TGTGCCAGCAGCCCCAGGACAGGGCCCGCCTCTGGGGCCAACGTCCTGACTTTC. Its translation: CASSPRTGPASGANVLTF.

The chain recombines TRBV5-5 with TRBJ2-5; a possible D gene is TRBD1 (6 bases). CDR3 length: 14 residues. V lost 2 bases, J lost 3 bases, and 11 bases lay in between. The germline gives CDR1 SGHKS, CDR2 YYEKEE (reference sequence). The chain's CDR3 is CASSLQGSEETQYF. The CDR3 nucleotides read TGTGCCAGCAGCTTACAGGGATCCGAAGAGACCCAGTACTTC.

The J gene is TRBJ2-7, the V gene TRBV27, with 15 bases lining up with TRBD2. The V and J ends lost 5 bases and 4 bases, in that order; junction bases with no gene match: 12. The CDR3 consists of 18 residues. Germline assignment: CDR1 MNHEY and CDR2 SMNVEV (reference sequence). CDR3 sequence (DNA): TGTGCCAGCAGTATCGCGGGGACTAGCGGGAGGTGGGTATACGAGCAGTACTTC. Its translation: CASSIAGTSGRWVYEQYF.

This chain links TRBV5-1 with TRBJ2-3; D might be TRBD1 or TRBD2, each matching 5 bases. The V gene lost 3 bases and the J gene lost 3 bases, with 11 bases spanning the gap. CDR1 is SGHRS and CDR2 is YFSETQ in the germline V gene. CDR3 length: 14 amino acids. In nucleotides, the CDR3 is TGCGCCAGCAGCTCTGGGGACGTTACAGATACGCAGTATTTT. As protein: CASSSGDVTDTQYF.

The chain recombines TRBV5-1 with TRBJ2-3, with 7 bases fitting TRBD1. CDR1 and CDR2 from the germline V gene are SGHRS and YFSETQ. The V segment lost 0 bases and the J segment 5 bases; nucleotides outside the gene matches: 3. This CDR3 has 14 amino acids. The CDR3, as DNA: TGCGCCAGCAGCTTGGGGTCAGGGGGAGATACGCAGTATTTT. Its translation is CASSLGSGGDTQYF.

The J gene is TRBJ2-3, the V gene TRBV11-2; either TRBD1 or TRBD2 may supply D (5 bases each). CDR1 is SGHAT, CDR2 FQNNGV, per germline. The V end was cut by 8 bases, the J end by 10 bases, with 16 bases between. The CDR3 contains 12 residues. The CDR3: CASGRALGAQYF. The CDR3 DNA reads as TGTGCCAGCGGCAGGGCCCTGGGGGCGCAGTATTTT.

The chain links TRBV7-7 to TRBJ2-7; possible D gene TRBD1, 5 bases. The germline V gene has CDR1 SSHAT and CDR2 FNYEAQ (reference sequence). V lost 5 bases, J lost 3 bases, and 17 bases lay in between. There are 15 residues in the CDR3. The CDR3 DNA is TGTGCCAGCAGCGTCAAACAGGTGCCGAGCTACGAGCAGTACTTC. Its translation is CASSVKQVPSYEQYF. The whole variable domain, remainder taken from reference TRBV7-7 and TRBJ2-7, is GAGVSQSPRYKVTKRGQDVTLRCDPISSHATLYWYQQALGQGPEFLTYFNYEAQPDKSGLPSDRFSAERPEGSISTLTIQRTEQRDSAMYRCASSVKQVPSYEQYFGPGTRLTVT.

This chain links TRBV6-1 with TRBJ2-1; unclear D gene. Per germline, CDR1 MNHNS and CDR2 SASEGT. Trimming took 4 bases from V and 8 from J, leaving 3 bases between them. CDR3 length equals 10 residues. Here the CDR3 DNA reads TGTGCCAGCAGTGGCTATGAGCAGTTCTTC. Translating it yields CASSGYEQFF.

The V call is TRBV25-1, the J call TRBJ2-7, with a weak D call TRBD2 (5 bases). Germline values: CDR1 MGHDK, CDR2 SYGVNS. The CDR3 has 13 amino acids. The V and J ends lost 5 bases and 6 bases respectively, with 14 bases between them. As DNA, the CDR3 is TGTGCCAGCAGTTCTCAGAGGGCCGGCGAGCAGTACTTC. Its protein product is CASSSQRAGEQYF.

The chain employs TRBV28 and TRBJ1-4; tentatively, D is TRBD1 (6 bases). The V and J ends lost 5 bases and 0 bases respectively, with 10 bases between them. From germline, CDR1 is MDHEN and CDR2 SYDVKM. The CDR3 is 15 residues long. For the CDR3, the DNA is TGTGCCAGCAGTAGCAGGGGTGCAACTAATGAAAAACTGTTTTTT. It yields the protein CASSSRGATNEKLFF.

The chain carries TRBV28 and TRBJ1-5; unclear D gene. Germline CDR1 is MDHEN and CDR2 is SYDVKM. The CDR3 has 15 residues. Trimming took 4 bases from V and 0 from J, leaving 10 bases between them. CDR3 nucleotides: TGTGCCAGCAGTTACCCGGGCGTTAGCAATCAGCCCCAGCATTTT. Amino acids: CASSYPGVSNQPQHF.

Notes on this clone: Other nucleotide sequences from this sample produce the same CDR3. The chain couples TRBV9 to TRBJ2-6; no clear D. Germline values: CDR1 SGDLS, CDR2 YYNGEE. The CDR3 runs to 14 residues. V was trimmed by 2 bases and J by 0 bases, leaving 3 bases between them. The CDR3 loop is CASSVVSGANVLTF. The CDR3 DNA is TGTGCCAGCAGCGTCGTCTCTGGGGCCAACGTCCTGACTTTC.

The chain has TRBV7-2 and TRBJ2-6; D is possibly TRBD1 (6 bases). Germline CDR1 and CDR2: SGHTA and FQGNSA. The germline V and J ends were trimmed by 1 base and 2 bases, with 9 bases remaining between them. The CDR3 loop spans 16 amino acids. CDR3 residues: CASSLGYRAGANVLTF. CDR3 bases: TGTGCCAGCAGCTTAGGCTACAGGGCTGGGGCCAACGTCCTGACTTTC.